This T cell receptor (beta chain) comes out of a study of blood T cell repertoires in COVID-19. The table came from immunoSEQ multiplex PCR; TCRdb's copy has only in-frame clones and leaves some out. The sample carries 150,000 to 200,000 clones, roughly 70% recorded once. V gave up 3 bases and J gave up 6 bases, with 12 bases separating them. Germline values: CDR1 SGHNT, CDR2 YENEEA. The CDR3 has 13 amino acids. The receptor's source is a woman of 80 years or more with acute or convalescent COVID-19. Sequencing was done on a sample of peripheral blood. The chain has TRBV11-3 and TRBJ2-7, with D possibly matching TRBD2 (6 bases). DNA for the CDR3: TGTGCCAGCAGCTTCACGAGGGGAGGCGAGCAGTACTTC. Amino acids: CASSFTRGGEQYF. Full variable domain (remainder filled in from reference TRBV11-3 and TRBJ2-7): EAGVVQSPRYKIIEKKQPVAFWCNPISGHNTLYWYLQNLGQGPELLIRYENEEAVDDSQLPKDRFSAERLKGVDSTLKIQPAELGDSAVYLCASSFTRGGEQYFGPGTRLTVT.